This T cell receptor (beta chain) was captured by sequencing in a study of T cell repertoires in cytomegalovirus infection. At the level of the study: It was recently identified HLA-C-restricted and well-studied HLA-B-restricted CMV epitopes that the study used. Evidence of both CMV infection and a matching HLA type came from public TCR beta signatures.

Comments on this clonotype: What it recognizes is unknown.

TCRdb passed the reads through MiXCR, listing each CDR3 protein once. Among around 710,000 distinct CDR3 sequences listed, just under 30% were seen once. The study's findings and limits: Predominance within the ex vivo response was attributable to HLA-C-restricted CMV-specific TCR beta clonotypes. There were carriers of CMV plus the relevant HLA, and cumulative public TCR beta family frequency identified them.

The V gene's germline CDR1 is DFQATT and CDR2 SNEGSKA (reference sequence). There are 13 residues in the CDR3. Trimming cost V 2 bases and J 16 bases; bases outside gene matches: 8. This sequence joins TRBV20-1 and TRBJ2-1, with 13 bases identical to TRBD2. The sequences come from cultured CD8+ T cells from PBMCs, collected from culture after CMV antigen stimulation. This receptor was taken from a human donor in good health (CMV status not recorded). Some clones in this sample may be carry-over from other donors' samples. CDR3 sequence reads: CSARLGTSGDFFF. Written as DNA, the CDR3 is TGCAGTGCTAGACTAGGGACTAGCGGGGATTTTTTCTTC.